One and the same sample provided the 27 T cell receptor beta chains below, sequenced in a study of blood T cell repertoires in COVID-19. Sequencing used immunoSEQ multiplex PCR; TCRdb keeps in-frame clones, though not all of them. Seen here are tens of thousands of clones, roughly 90% observed once, and the top ten hold around 13%. The specimen was peripheral blood. The receptors derive from a human donor in a cohort sampled during active COVID-19.

The V and J genes are TRBV4-1 and TRBJ2-5; a weak D match, TRBD2 (7 bases). Germline assignment: CDR1 MGHRA and CDR2 YSYEKL. The CDR3 has 17 amino acids. V shed 1 base and J shed 5 bases, with 20 bases lying between them. The CDR3 region has the DNA TGCGCCAGCAGCCAAGGGAGGAATGGGGGGGCTAGGGAGACCCAGTACTTC. Translating gives CASSQGRNGGARETQYF.

The chain joins TRBV7-2 to TRBJ1-2; 11 nucleotides agree with TRBD1. Per the germline V gene, CDR1 is SGHTA and CDR2 is FQGNSA. The V segment lost 4 bases and the J segment 5 bases; nucleotides outside the gene matches: 6. This CDR3 is 15 amino acids long. CDR3 nucleotide sequence: TGTGCCAGCAGCTCCCCTGGACAGGGGGCGTATGGCTACACCTTC. Protein product: CASSSPGQGAYGYTF.

The rearrangement joins TRBV27 to TRBJ2-7; 9 bases align to TRBD1. Germline loops: CDR1 MNHEY, CDR2 SMNVEV (reference sequence). This CDR3 region has 15 residues. V dropped 5 bases and J dropped 3; count of bases not matched to a gene: 8. CDR3 residues: CASSAPGTGNYEQYF. CDR3 nucleotides: TGTGCCAGCAGTGCACCCGGGACAGGGAACTACGAGCAGTACTTC.

The chain uses TRBV6-5 and TRBJ1-2, with 10 bases fitting TRBD1. The junction had 7 bases not matched to a gene; V was cut back by 5 bases and J by 4 bases. CDR3 length equals 15 residues. CDR1 is MNHEY and CDR2 is SVGAGI in the germline V gene. In DNA, the CDR3 is TGTGCCAGCAGTACGACAGGGGGCCTCGTCTATGGCTACACCTTC. The encoded protein is CASSTTGGLVYGYTF.

V and J are TRBV6-5 and TRBJ2-2; possible D gene TRBD1, 5 bases. Trimming removed 7 bases at V and 4 bases at J, with 16 bases between. In germline, CDR1 is MNHEY, CDR2 SVGAGI. The CDR3 is 15 residues long. CDR3 DNA sequence: TGTGCCAGCAAGGTACAGGTCCAGGGCACCGGGGAGCTGTTTTTT. Amino acids: CASKVQVQGTGELFF.

The genes are TRBV27 and TRBJ2-1; 15 bases match TRBD2. J gave up 7 bases and V 2 bases, and 3 bases lay outside the gene matches. The CDR3 sequence is 16 residues long. Germline loops: CDR1 MNHEY, CDR2 SMNVEV (reference sequence). DNA of the CDR3: TGTGCCAGCAGTTTAGGGACTAGCGGGGGGTTAAATGAGCAGTTCTTC. Protein: CASSLGTSGGLNEQFF.

The V gene is TRBV18, the J gene TRBJ2-1; D is possibly TRBD1 (6 bases). V shed 2 bases and J shed 7 bases, with 9 bases lying between them. The CDR3 is 13 residues long. Per the germline V gene, CDR1 is KGHSH and CDR2 is LQKENI. CDR3 region: CASSPAGDNEQFF. In DNA form, the CDR3 reads TGTGCCAGCTCACCAGCAGGGGATAATGAGCAGTTCTTC.

The J gene is TRBJ2-1, the V gene TRBV18; perhaps TRBD2 as D (7 bases). V shed 3 bases and J shed 7 bases, with 16 bases lying between them. Germline loops: CDR1 KGHSH, CDR2 LQKENI. CDR3 length: 15 residues. CDR3 sequence: CASSPPPGGRNEQFF. CDR3 in DNA: TGTGCCAGCTCACCCCCTCCCGGGGGGCGAAATGAGCAGTTCTTC.

CDR3 sequence (DNA): TGTGCCACCAGTGATTTTGCAGGGACCTACAATGAGCAGTTCTTC. Its translation: CATSDFAGTYNEQFF. The genes are TRBV24-1 and TRBJ2-1, with TRBD1 as a possible D gene (5 bases). The CDR3 covers 15 residues. V was clipped by 1 base and J by 2 bases, with 8 bases between them. Germline values: CDR1 KGHDR, CDR2 SFDVKD.

The V gene is TRBV19, the J gene TRBJ2-3; D is possibly TRBD2 (7 bases). Between the trimmed V and J ends, which lost 6 bases and 3 bases, there was a span of 13 bases. The CDR3 consists of 14 residues. CDR1 is LNHDA and CDR2 is SQIVND in the germline V gene (reference sequence). The CDR3 DNA is TGTGCCAGTAGCCCGAGGGGGGGGACAGATACGCAGTATTTT. This gives the protein CASSPRGGTDTQYF.

The rearrangement uses TRBV6-6 and TRBJ1-4, with D possibly matching TRBD1 (5 bases). The germline gives CDR1 MNHNY, CDR2 SVGAGI (reference sequence). The germline V and J ends were trimmed by 10 bases and 5 bases, with 17 bases remaining between them. This CDR3 is 14 amino acids long. Here the CDR3 DNA reads TGTGCCACCAGAATGACAGCCTCAAATGAAAAACTGTTTTTT. As protein: CATRMTASNEKLFF.

The chain recombines TRBV6-6 with TRBJ1-1; a weak D match, TRBD1 (6 bases). V lost 3 bases to trimming and J lost 4 bases, with 9 bases between them. This CDR3 is built from 13 residues. In germline, CDR1 is MNHNY, CDR2 SVGAGI (reference sequence). CDR3 protein: CASSYRGGTEAFF. CDR3 nucleotide sequence: TGTGCCAGCAGTTATAGGGGGGGCACTGAAGCTTTCTTT.

The chain joins TRBV7-9 to TRBJ2-1, with D possibly being TRBD1 (6 bases). The CDR3 has 15 residues. With 8 bases removed from V and 8 bases from J, the gap between germline ends came to 22 bases. From germline, CDR1 is SEHNR and CDR2 FQNEAQ (reference sequence). As DNA, the CDR3 is TGTGCCAGCGCCCCCGGGACACAAATCGGGCATGAGCAGTTCTTC. Translated, it gives CASAPGTQIGHEQFF.

The V gene is TRBV9, the J gene TRBJ2-2; 8 positions agree with TRBD1. There are 13 residues in the CDR3. CDR1 is SGDLS and CDR2 is YYNGEE in the germline V gene. With V trimmed by 3 bases and J by 5 bases, 0 bases remained unmatched. CDR3 DNA: TGTGCCAGCAGCGGGACAGGGACCGGGGAGCTGTTTTTT. This codes for CASSGTGTGELFF. The entire variable domain, with the rest obtained from reference TRBV9 and TRBJ2-2, is as follows: DSGVTQTPKHLITATGQRVTLRCSPRSGDLSVYWYQQSLDQGLQFLIQYYNGEERAKGNILERFSAQQFPDLHSELNLSSLELGDSALYFCASSGTGTGELFFGEGSRLTVL.

The chain employs TRBV3-1 (or the pseudogene TRBV3-2) and TRBJ2-3; TRBD2 agrees at 9 bases. Trimming removed 1 base from V and 0 bases from J; junction bases left unmatched: 8. This CDR3 is 18 amino acids long. CDR1 and CDR2 (germline): LGHDT, YNNKEL (reference sequence). The CDR3, as DNA: TGTGCCAGCAGCCAAGGTTTGACTAGCGGTACTAGCACAGATACGCAGTATTTT. Its protein product is CASSQGLTSGTSTDTQYF.

This clone was seen only a few times. CDR3 in DNA: TGTGCCAGCGAGGGTGCTGGGGCCGGGGAGCTGTTTTTT. Amino acids: CASEGAGAGELFF. The chain uses TRBV6-5 and TRBJ2-2; possibly TRBD2 for D (5 bases). Per the germline V gene, CDR1 is MNHEY and CDR2 is SVGAGI. CDR3 length equals 13 residues. V was pared by 8 bases and J by 6 bases, with 13 bases between.

J is TRBJ1-2 and V is TRBV6-5, with 7 bases that match TRBD1. Germline V gives CDR1 MNHEY, CDR2 SVGAGI. The CDR3 extends over 15 amino acids. The J segment lost 5 bases and the V segment lost 5 bases, leaving 11 bases of the junction unmatched. This chain's CDR3 is CASSKSGGTYYGYTF. In DNA, the CDR3 is TGTGCCAGCAGTAAATCAGGGGGGACGTATTATGGCTACACCTTC.

The chain recombines TRBV7-2 with TRBJ2-7, with 9 positions matching TRBD2. Germline-derived CDR1 and CDR2 are SGHTA and FQGNSA. The V gene end was trimmed by 0 bases and the J gene end by 5 bases; junction bases not matched to a gene: 5. The CDR3 sequence is 15 residues long. The CDR3 here is CASSLAASGVNEQYF. The CDR3 DNA reads TGTGCCAGCAGCTTAGCGGCTAGCGGGGTTAACGAGCAGTACTTC.

This chain connects TRBV5-1 to TRBJ1-1; 7 bases fit TRBD1. The germline gives CDR1 SGHRS, CDR2 YFSETQ. This CDR3 contains 14 residues. The V segment lost 2 bases and the J segment 4 bases; nucleotides outside the gene matches: 5. This CDR3 is CASSLATGATEAFF. CDR3 nucleotide sequence: TGCGCCAGCAGCTTAGCTACAGGGGCCACTGAAGCTTTCTTT.

This clone was seen a few times. The rearrangement links TRBV6-5 to TRBJ2-2, with 14 bases fitting TRBD2. CDR3 length: 15 amino acids. The V gene end was trimmed by 6 bases and the J gene end by 4 bases; junction bases not matched to a gene: 1. The germline V gene encodes CDR1 MNHEY and CDR2 SVGAGI. As DNA, the CDR3 is TGTGCCAGCAGGGGACTAGCGGGAGTCACCGGGGAGCTGTTTTTT. Translated: CASRGLAGVTGELFF.

V gene TRBV4-1 combines with J gene TRBJ2-7; D may be TRBD1 (5 bases). The V end was cut by 2 bases, the J end by 7 bases, with 15 bases between. This CDR3 has 14 amino acids. CDR1 and CDR2 (germline): MGHRA, YSYEKL. The CDR3 DNA reads as TGCGCCAGCAGCCAACAAAGGGCAGGGTTTGAGCAGTACTTC. Its protein product is CASSQQRAGFEQYF.

The genes are TRBV7-9 and TRBJ2-2; tentative D call: TRBD1 (5 bases). The CDR3 sequence is 14 residues long. Germline CDR1 SEHNR, CDR2 FQNEAQ (reference sequence). The V end lost 3 bases, the J end lost 4 bases, and 9 bases lay between the germline ends. CDR3 sequence: CASSLVQGTGELFF. In nucleotides, the CDR3 is TGTGCCAGCAGCTTGGTTCAGGGCACCGGGGAGCTGTTTTTT.

This chain uses TRBV11-3 with TRBJ2-2, with 9 bases identical to TRBD2. With V trimmed by 4 bases and J by 4 bases, 10 bases remained unmatched. This CDR3 has 17 residues. From germline, CDR1 is SGHNT and CDR2 YENEEA. The CDR3 region is CASSSTGLAGVTGELFF. In DNA, the CDR3 is TGTGCCAGCAGCTCAACGGGACTAGCTGGGGTCACCGGGGAGCTGTTTTTT.

This chain joins TRBV19 and TRBJ2-7; 8 positions match TRBD1. V trimming: 3 bases; J trimming: 4 bases; junction bases outside the gene matches: 5. This CDR3 has 14 residues. From germline, CDR1 is LNHDA and CDR2 SQIVND (reference sequence). CDR3 protein: CASSMGQAGYEQYF. CDR3 nucleotides: TGTGCCAGTAGTATGGGACAGGCGGGGTACGAGCAGTACTTC. Filled out from reference TRBV19 and TRBJ2-7, the complete variable domain reads DGGITQSPKYLFRKEGQNVTLSCEQNLNHDAMYWYRQDPGQGLRLIYYSQIVNDFQKGDIAEGYSVSREKKESFPLTVTSAQKNPTAFYLCASSMGQAGYEQYFGPGTRLTVT.

The gene calls are TRBV2 and TRBJ2-7, with D tentatively TRBD1 (6 bases). The V gene's germline CDR1 is SNHLY and CDR2 FYNNEI. This CDR3 comprises 12 residues. Trimming took off 4 bases at V and 6 bases at J, with 10 bases between the two ends. The CDR3 DNA reads as TGTGCCAGCAGTGCGACAGGTTCCGAGCAGTACTTC. Translating gives CASSATGSEQYF.

This clone came up once. The V and J genes are TRBV5-1 and TRBJ2-7, with 7 bases identical to TRBD2. This CDR3 comprises 16 residues. The V and J ends lost 0 bases and 2 bases, in that order; junction bases with no gene match: 8. The germline V gene encodes CDR1 SGHRS and CDR2 YFSETQ. The CDR3 protein is CASSLVSGAQPYEQYF. As DNA, the CDR3 is TGCGCCAGCAGCTTGGTGAGCGGGGCACAACCCTACGAGCAGTACTTC.

This clone was recorded once. V gene TRBV27 combines with J gene TRBJ2-7; D gene ambiguous. With 8 bases removed from V and 2 bases from J, the gap between germline ends came to 16 bases. Germline-derived CDR1 and CDR2 are MNHEY and SMNVEV (reference sequence). The CDR3 totals 14 residues. This chain's CDR3 is CASHAHRSPYEQYF. In DNA, the CDR3 is TGTGCCAGCCACGCCCATCGGAGTCCCTACGAGCAGTACTTC.